This entry is about one T cell receptor beta chain. Germline is not matched at one junction end, which may reflect a read error. Using RNA transcripts as the source, TCR beta CDR3 regions were amplified. The HTBI primer set drove a first-round RT-PCR of the TCR CDR3. TCRdb reprocessed the multiplex PCR reads with MiXCR, giving one entry per CDR3 protein. The data contain under 450,000 distinct CDR3 sequences, 17% of them seen just once; the ten biggest clones take up more than 30%. The data belong to a study of T cells in Graves' hyperthyroidism and ophthalmopathy. In the study overall: Peripheral blood was acquired at first diagnosis, ahead of any therapy whatsoever.

Newly diagnosed patients aged 18 to 65 had hyperthyroidism of under 2 months' duration. The receptor was derived from a woman aged 30 to 39 with Graves' hyperthyroidism that later progressed to Graves' ophthalmopathy. The sequencing sample was made of blood.

Here the CDR3 DNA reads TGTGCCAGCCGGGGGGGGGGAGAAAAACTGTTTTTT. Amino acids: CASRGGGEKLFF. This chain joins TRBV5-1 and TRBJ1-4, with a weak D call TRBD1 (5 bases). The CDR3 consists of 12 residues. The germline V gene has CDR1 SGHRS and CDR2 YFSETQ.